Listed below are T cell receptor beta chains from one sample, sequenced in a study of blood T cells in healthy people across ages. TCRdb independently ran MiXCR on the 5' RACE reads; one entry per CDR3 protein. The data hold fewer than 650,000 distinct CDR3 sequences, with about 27% observed a single time. This same sample was also part of a study on T cells of mothers and their children.

Sequences were obtained from blood. The receptors were sampled from a boy aged 2 to 10 in good health. The CDR3 runs from the conserved cysteine through the conserved F or W. The order of the fields is clone size, D gene, V gene, J gene, CDR3 protein, CDR3 DNA. A D gene is named only where the DNA matches it firmly. Expanded clones get a size class; other rows say once, few or many, or leave the size out.

size: .; D: .; V: TRBV12-3/TRBV12-4; J: TRBJ2-1; CDR3: CASGPGQWQFF; DNA: TGTGCCAGCGGCCCCGGTCAATGGCAGTTCTTC
size: .; D: .; V: TRBV5-1; J: TRBJ1-1; CDR3: CASRGEMNTEAFF; DNA: TGCGCCAGCCGGGGAGAGATGAACACTGAAGCTTTCTTT
size: few; D: TRBD1; V: TRBV30; J: TRBJ1-1; CDR3: CAWTQGARDTEAFF; DNA: TGTGCCTGGACTCAGGGGGCTAGAGACACTGAAGCTTTCTTT
size: .; D: .; V: TRBV2; J: TRBJ1-1; CDR3: CASRGRGGKNTEAFF; DNA: TGTGCCAGCAGGGGCCGGGGCGGGAAGAACACTGAAGCTTTCTTT
size: few; D: TRBD2; V: TRBV3-1; J: TRBJ2-5; CDR3: CASSQASGVWETQYF; DNA: TGTGCCAGCAGCCAAGCTAGCGGGGTCTGGGAGACCCAGTACTTC
size: few; D: TRBD2; V: TRBV20-1; J: TRBJ2-7; CDR3: CSARGLAGGFEQYF; DNA: TGCAGTGCTAGAGGGCTAGCGGGAGGATTCGAGCAGTACTTC
size: .; D: TRBD1; V: TRBV7-9; J: TRBJ2-7; CDR3: CASSLLDRVSSYEQYF; DNA: TGTGCCAGCAGCTTACTTGACAGGGTGAGCTCCTACGAGCAGTACTTC
size: few; D: TRBD1; V: TRBV7-3; J: TRBJ2-1; CDR3: CASSLSTDRGAYNEQFF; DNA: TGTGCCAGCAGCTTATCTACGGACAGGGGGGCCTACAATGAGCAGTTCTTC
size: once; D: .; V: TRBV15; J: TRBJ2-7; CDR3: CATSVGDTYEQYF; DNA: TGTGCCACCAGCGTAGGGGACACCTACGAGCAGTACTTC
size: many; D: TRBD2; V: TRBV7-9; J: TRBJ2-5; CDR3: CASSSNLAGEETQYF; DNA: TGTGCCAGCAGCTCAAATTTAGCGGGAGAAGAGACCCAGTACTTC
size: few; D: .; V: TRBV6-2/TRBV6-3; J: TRBJ1-1; CDR3: CASSDRKGTEAFF; DNA: TGTGCCAGCAGTGACCGAAAGGGCACTGAAGCTTTCTTT
size: few; D: .; V: TRBV5-1; J: TRBJ1-2; CDR3: CASRGFYYGYTF; DNA: TGCGCCAGCAGGGGGTTCTACTATGGCTACACCTTC
size: .; D: .; V: TRBV12-3/TRBV12-4; J: TRBJ2-1; CDR3: CASSFRGAGSYNEQFF; DNA: TGTGCCAGCAGTTTTCGGGGGGCGGGTTCCTACAATGAGCAGTTCTTC
size: .; D: .; V: TRBV7-7; J: TRBJ2-1; CDR3: CASSLAQGPSNYYEQFF; DNA: TGTGCCAGCAGCTTAGCCCAGGGCCCATCAAACTACTATGAGCAGTTCTTC
size: .; D: .; V: TRBV2; J: TRBJ2-3; CDR3: CASSATGTATQYF; DNA: TGTGCCAGCAGCGCTACCGGTACAGCTACGCAGTATTTT
size: few; D: TRBD2; V: TRBV7-2; J: TRBJ2-7; CDR3: CASSPRTSGRAEQYF; DNA: TGTGCCAGCAGCCCGCGGACTAGCGGGAGGGCCGAGCAGTACTTC
size: .; D: .; V: TRBV2; J: TRBJ1-2; CDR3: CASSEDLGYTF; DNA: TGTGCCAGCAGTGAAGACTTGGGCTACACCTTC
size: .; D: TRBD2; V: TRBV6-6; J: TRBJ2-1; CDR3: CASSLTGTRTRNEQFF; DNA: TGTGCCAGCAGTTTAACCGGGACTAGGACAAGGAATGAGCAGTTCTTC
size: few; D: TRBD2; V: TRBV12-3/TRBV12-4; J: TRBJ2-5; CDR3: CASSHTGLTETQYF; DNA: TGTGCCAGCAGCCACACGGGACTAACAGAGACCCAGTACTTC
size: .; D: TRBD2; V: TRBV5-1; J: TRBJ2-1; CDR3: CASSLGTSGVLREQFF; DNA: TGCGCCAGCAGCCTCGGGACTAGCGGTGTGCTACGGGAGCAGTTCTTC
size: .; D: .; V: TRBV12-3/TRBV12-4; J: TRBJ1-1; CDR3: CASSSRGTDEAFF; DNA: TGTGCCAGCAGTTCAAGGGGAACTGATGAAGCTTTCTTT
size: few; D: TRBD2; V: TRBV10-3; J: TRBJ2-2; CDR3: CATLAGNTGELFF; DNA: TGTGCCACCTTAGCGGGAAACACCGGGGAGCTGTTTTTT
size: .; D: .; V: TRBV16; J: TRBJ2-7; CDR3: CASSHIGIEQYF; DNA: TGTGCCAGCAGCCATATCGGGATCGAGCAGTACTTC
size: few; D: .; V: TRBV21-1; J: TRBJ2-2; CDR3: CASLQGGNTGELFF; DNA: TGTGCCAGCTTACAGGGTGGAAACACCGGGGAGCTGTTTTTT
size: .; D: .; V: TRBV28; J: TRBJ2-2; CDR3: CASSRASLNTGELFF; DNA: TGTGCCAGCAGTCGGGCCTCACTCAACACCGGGGAGCTGTTTTTT
size: few; D: .; V: TRBV12-3/TRBV12-4; J: TRBJ1-2; CDR3: CASSFPDRSFYGYTF; DNA: TGTGCCAGCAGTTTCCCGGACAGAAGTTTCTATGGCTACACCTTC
size: .; D: .; V: TRBV2; J: TRBJ1-5; CDR3: CASTGRFNQPQHF; DNA: TGTGCCAGCACCGGACGGTTCAATCAGCCCCAGCATTTT
size: .; D: .; V: TRBV9; J: TRBJ1-5; CDR3: CASSVGGGAGQPQHF; DNA: TGTGCCAGCAGCGTAGGAGGGGGGGCAGGACAGCCCCAGCATTTT
size: .; D: .; V: TRBV10-3; J: TRBJ2-7; CDR3: CAISESKAFGGYEQYF; DNA: TGTGCCATCAGTGAGTCGAAGGCCTTTGGGGGCTACGAGCAGTACTTC
size: few; D: .; V: TRBV7-9; J: TRBJ2-7; CDR3: CASSLEVGDSTSTYEQYF; DNA: TGTGCCAGCAGCTTAGAAGTCGGAGACAGTACGAGCACATACGAGCAGTACTTC
size: .; D: .; V: TRBV6-2/TRBV6-3; J: TRBJ2-1; CDR3: CASSYTGSYNEQFF; DNA: TGTGCCAGCAGTTACACTGGCTCCTACAATGAGCAGTTCTTC
size: .; D: .; V: TRBV30; J: TRBJ1-2; CDR3: CARSTDGYTF; DNA: TGTGCCCGGAGTACAGATGGCTACACCTTC
size: few; D: .; V: TRBV20-1; J: TRBJ2-5; CDR3: CSASRGQETQYF; DNA: TGCAGTGCTAGTCGCGGACAAGAGACCCAGTACTTC
size: .; D: TRBD2; V: TRBV2; J: TRBJ2-5; CDR3: CASSERAGVGKTQYF; DNA: TGTGCCAGCAGTGAGCGAGCGGGAGTTGGAAAGACCCAGTACTTC
size: .; D: .; V: TRBV27; J: TRBJ1-2; CDR3: CASSLSLQGSDYGYTF; DNA: TGTGCCAGCAGTTTATCCCTACAGGGATCGGACTATGGCTACACCTTC
size: many; D: TRBD2; V: TRBV6-6; J: TRBJ2-1; CDR3: CASSWALAGEGNEQFF; DNA: TGTGCCAGCAGTTGGGCTTTAGCGGGAGAAGGGAATGAGCAGTTCTTC
size: .; D: TRBD2; V: TRBV6-2/TRBV6-3; J: TRBJ2-7; CDR3: CASSYSNRAGGYEQYF; DNA: TGTGCCAGCAGTTACTCGAACCGAGCGGGGGGCTACGAGCAGTACTTC
size: .; D: .; V: TRBV12-3/TRBV12-4; J: TRBJ2-5; CDR3: CASSLTTRLETQYF; DNA: TGTGCCAGCAGTTTAACAACCCGACTGGAGACCCAGTACTTC
size: .; D: .; V: TRBV30; J: TRBJ2-7; CDR3: CAWSRDYEQYF; DNA: TGTGCCTGGAGCAGGGACTACGAGCAGTACTTC
size: .; D: .; V: TRBV20-1; J: TRBJ2-5; CDR3: CSALKTALGETQYF; DNA: TGCAGTGCTTTGAAGACGGCGTTGGGGGAGACCCAGTACTTC
size: .; D: .; V: TRBV28; J: TRBJ1-2; CDR3: CASSLGRGSNYGYTF; DNA: TGTGCCAGCAGTTTGGGGAGGGGGTCTAACTATGGCTACACCTTC
size: few; D: TRBD1; V: TRBV12-3/TRBV12-4; J: TRBJ2-2; CDR3: CASSPTGTGNTGELFF; DNA: TGTGCCAGCAGTCCAACCGGGACAGGCAACACCGGGGAGCTGTTTTTT
size: .; D: TRBD2; V: TRBV6-2/TRBV6-3; J: TRBJ2-3; CDR3: CASSYRGEERSDTQYF; DNA: TGTGCCAGCAGTTACCGGGGGGAGGAGAGGTCAGATACGCAGTATTTT
size: few; D: .; V: TRBV5-1; J: TRBJ1-1; CDR3: CASRTEGKNTEAFF; DNA: TGCGCCAGCAGAACAGAGGGGAAGAACACTGAAGCTTTCTTT
size: .; D: .; V: TRBV7-8; J: TRBJ2-7; CDR3: CASRPWQGPSYEQYF; DNA: TGTGCCAGCCGACCTTGGCAGGGGCCATCCTACGAGCAGTACTTC